This T cell receptor (beta chain) was found in a study of beta chain features in type 1 diabetes. At the level of the study: Healthy donors and patients showed comparable age, gender and cell yields.

General observations from the study: The study found that naive, central memory and Treg TCRB repertoires appeared more similar in patients than in healthy donors.

Unmatched junction bases numbered 6, after V lost 6 bases and J lost 6 bases. This CDR3 contains 13 residues. From germline, CDR1 is SNHLY and CDR2 FYNNEI. Turning to this clone: Its antigen is undetermined.

The sequenced template was cDNA made from the entire isolated RNA. Generated by immunoSEQ multiplex PCR, the TCRdb table keeps only in-frame clones and is missing some. This table holds roughly 140,000 clones, around 10% found once. This receptor was taken from a man younger than 35 in good health. The material sequenced was central memory CD4+ T cells from blood. The V call is TRBV2, the J call TRBJ1-2; 8 bases fit TRBD1. CDR3 residues: CASRVQGGNGYTF. The DNA for the CDR3 is TGTGCCAGCAGGGTACAGGGGGGGAATGGCTACACCTTC.